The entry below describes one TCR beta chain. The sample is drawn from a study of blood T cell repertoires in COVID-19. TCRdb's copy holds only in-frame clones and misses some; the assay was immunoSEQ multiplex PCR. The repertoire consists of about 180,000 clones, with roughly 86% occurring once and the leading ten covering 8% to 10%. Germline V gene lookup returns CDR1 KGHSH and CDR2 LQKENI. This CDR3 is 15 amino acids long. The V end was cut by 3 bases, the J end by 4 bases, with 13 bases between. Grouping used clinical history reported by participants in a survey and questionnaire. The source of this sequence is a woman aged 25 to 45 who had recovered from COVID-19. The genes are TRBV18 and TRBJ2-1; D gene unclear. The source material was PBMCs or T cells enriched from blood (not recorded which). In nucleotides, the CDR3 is TGTGCCAGCTCACCCCGCGGAGCCCTGTACAATGAGCAGTTCTTC. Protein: CASSPRGALYNEQFF.